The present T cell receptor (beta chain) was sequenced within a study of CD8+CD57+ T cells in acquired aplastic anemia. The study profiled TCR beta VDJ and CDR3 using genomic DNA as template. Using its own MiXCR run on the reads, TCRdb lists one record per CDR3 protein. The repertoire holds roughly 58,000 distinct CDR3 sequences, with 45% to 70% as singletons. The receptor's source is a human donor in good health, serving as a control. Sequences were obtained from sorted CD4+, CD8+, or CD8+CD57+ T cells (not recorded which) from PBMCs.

CDR3 residues: CASSIDPELDTQYF. CDR3 bases: TGTGCCAGTAGTATAGATCCCGAGTTGGATACGCAGTATTTT. The J gene is TRBJ2-3, the V gene TRBV19; D is ambiguous. Trimming stripped 0 bases from V and 6 bases from J, with 10 bases between. Per germline, CDR1 LNHDA and CDR2 SQIVND (reference sequence). The CDR3 runs 14 residues.